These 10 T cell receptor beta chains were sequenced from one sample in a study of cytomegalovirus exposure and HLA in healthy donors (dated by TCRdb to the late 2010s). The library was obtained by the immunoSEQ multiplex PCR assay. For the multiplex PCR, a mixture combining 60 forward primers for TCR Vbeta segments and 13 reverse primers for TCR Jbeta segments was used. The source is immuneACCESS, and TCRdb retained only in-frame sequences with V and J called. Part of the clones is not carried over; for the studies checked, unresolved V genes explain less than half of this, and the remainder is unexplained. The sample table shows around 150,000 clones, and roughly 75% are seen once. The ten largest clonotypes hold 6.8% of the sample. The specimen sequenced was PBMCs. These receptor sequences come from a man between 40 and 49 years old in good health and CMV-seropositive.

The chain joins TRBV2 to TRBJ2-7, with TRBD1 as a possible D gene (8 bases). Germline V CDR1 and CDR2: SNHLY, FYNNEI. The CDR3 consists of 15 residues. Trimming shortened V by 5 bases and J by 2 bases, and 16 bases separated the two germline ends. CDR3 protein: CASSRTGGDPYEQYF. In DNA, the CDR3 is TGTGCCAGCAGTCGAACAGGGGGGGACCCCTACGAGCAGTACTTC. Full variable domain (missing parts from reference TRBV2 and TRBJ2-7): EPEVTQTPSHQVTQMGQEVILRCVPISNHLYFYWYRQILGQKVEFLVSFYNNEISEKSEIFDDQFSVERPDGSNFTLKIRSTKLEDSAMYFCASSRTGGDPYEQYFGPGTRLTVT.

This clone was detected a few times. The CDR3 loop reads CASQRGPDRTEAFF. CDR3 sequence (DNA): TGCGCCAGCCAAAGGGGGCCCGATAGGACTGAAGCTTTCTTT. This chain joins TRBV4-1 and TRBJ1-1; 7 bases are a match to TRBD1. CDR3 length: 14 residues. Germline V gene lookup returns CDR1 MGHRA and CDR2 YSYEKL. Trimming took 8 bases from V and 5 from J; bases not matched to a gene: 11.

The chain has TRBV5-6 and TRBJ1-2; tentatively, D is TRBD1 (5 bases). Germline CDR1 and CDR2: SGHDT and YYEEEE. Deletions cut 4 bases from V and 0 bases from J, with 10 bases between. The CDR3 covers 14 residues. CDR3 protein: CASSREGTNYGYTF. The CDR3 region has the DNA TGTGCCAGCAGCAGGGAGGGGACTAACTATGGCTACACCTTC.

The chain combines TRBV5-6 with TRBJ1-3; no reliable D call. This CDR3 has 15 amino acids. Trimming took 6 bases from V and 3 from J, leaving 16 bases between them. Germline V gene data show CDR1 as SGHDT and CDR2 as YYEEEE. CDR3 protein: CASNQWMEGGNTIYF. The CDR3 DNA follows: TGTGCCAGCAACCAATGGATGGAGGGTGGAAACACCATATATTTT.

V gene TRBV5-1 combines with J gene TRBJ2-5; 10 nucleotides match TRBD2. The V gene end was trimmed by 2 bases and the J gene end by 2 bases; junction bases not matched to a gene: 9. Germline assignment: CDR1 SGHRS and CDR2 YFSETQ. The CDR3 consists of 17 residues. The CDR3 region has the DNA TGCGCCAGCAGCTTTGAATCCGGACTAGCGGAACAAGAGACCCAGTACTTC. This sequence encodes CASSFESGLAEQETQYF.

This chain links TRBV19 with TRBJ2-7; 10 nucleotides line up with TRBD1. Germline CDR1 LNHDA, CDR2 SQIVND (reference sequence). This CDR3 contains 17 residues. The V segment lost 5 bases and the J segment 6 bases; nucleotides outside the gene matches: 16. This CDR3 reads CASSPGQGKATLGEQYF. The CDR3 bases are TGTGCCAGTAGTCCGGGACAGGGGAAAGCTACTCTAGGCGAGCAGTACTTC. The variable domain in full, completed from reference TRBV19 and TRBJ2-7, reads DGGITQSPKYLFRKEGQNVTLSCEQNLNHDAMYWYRQDPGQGLRLIYYSQIVNDFQKGDIAEGYSVSREKKESFPLTVTSAQKNPTAFYLCASSPGQGKATLGEQYFGPGTRLTVT.

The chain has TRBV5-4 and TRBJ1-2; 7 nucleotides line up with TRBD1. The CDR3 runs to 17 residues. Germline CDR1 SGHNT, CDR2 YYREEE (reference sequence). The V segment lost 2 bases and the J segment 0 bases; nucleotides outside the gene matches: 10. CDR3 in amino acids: CASSLGTDRATNYGYTF. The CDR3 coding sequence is TGTGCCAGCAGCTTAGGAACCGACAGGGCCACTAACTATGGCTACACCTTC.

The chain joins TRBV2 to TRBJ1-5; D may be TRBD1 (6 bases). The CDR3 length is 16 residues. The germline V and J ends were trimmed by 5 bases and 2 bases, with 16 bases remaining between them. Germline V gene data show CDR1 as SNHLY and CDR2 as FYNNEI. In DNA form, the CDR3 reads TGTGCCAGCAGTATGCGACAGGACGGAGGCAATCAGCCCCAGCATTTT. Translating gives CASSMRQDGGNQPQHF.

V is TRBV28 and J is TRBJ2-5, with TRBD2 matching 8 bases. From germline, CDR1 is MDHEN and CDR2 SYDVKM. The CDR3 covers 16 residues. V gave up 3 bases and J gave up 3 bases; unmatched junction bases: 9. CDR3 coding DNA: TGTGCCAGCAGTTTTTTGAGCGGGAGTTCAGAAGAGACCCAGTACTTC. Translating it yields CASSFLSGSSEETQYF.

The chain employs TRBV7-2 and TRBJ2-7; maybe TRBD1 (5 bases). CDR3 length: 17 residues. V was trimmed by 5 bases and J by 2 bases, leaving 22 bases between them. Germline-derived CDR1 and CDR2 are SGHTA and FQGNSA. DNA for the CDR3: TGTGCCAGCAGCCCCTCTACCCCAGGGCGCTTCCCCTACGAGCAGTACTTC. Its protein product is CASSPSTPGRFPYEQYF.